The 3 T cell receptor beta chains listed next were all sequenced from one sample in a study of shared clonotypes between healthy human individuals. CD8 cells classed as naive were CD45RO-negative and positively selected for CCR7, excluding terminally differentiated effector memory CD45RA+ cells. TCRdb keeps only in-frame clones here, not all; method: immunoSEQ multiplex PCR. The sample has roughly 850,000 clones, 95% to 97% seen once. The material sequenced was naive CD8+ T cells sorted from blood. Receptor source: a man aged 25-45 years in good health.

Worth noting for this clone: At one end, the junction sequence differs from germline, possibly due to a read error. The chain couples TRBV29-1 to TRBJ2-1; 11 bases are a match to TRBD2. This CDR3 contains 12 residues. Germline assignment: CDR1 SQVTM and CDR2 ANQGSEA. In DNA form, the CDR3 reads TGCAGCGTTCCAAGGACTAGCGGGCCCTCGCTCTTC. Translation gives CSVPRTSGPSLF.

The V gene is TRBV28, the J gene TRBJ1-4; D uncertain. Germline lookup yields CDR1 MDHEN and CDR2 SYDVKM. CDR3 length: 14 residues. V was shortened by 2 bases and J by 5 bases, with 9 bases between the two germline ends. CDR3 residues: CASSLGRRNEKLFF. Written as DNA, the CDR3 is TGTGCCAGCAGTTTAGGCAGGAGGAATGAAAAACTGTTTTTT.

The chain uses TRBV5-1 and TRBJ2-3; weak D call: TRBD2 (5 bases). This CDR3 spans 15 amino acids. The V gene lost 4 bases and the J gene lost 2 bases, with 14 bases spanning the gap. Germline V lookup: CDR1 SGHRS, CDR2 YFSETQ. CDR3 sequence: CASSPGWGATDTQYF. DNA of the CDR3: TGCGCCAGCAGCCCTGGTTGGGGAGCCACAGATACGCAGTATTTT. Full variable domain (remainder filled in from reference TRBV5-1 and TRBJ2-3): KAGVTQTPRYLIKTRGQQVTLSCSPISGHRSVSWYQQTPGQGLQFLFEYFSETQRNKGNFPGRFSGRQFSNSRSEMNVSTLELGDSALYLCASSPGWGATDTQYFGPGTRLTVL.